One and the same sample provided the 8 T cell receptor beta chains below, sequenced in a study of blood T cell repertoires in COVID-19. Data came from immunoSEQ multiplex PCR; TCRdb stores just in-frame clones and leaves some out. The sample has about 270,000 clones, 88% seen once. The sample consisted of PBMCs or T cells enriched from blood (not recorded which). Every receptor here comes from a woman aged 50 to 60 who had recovered from COVID-19.

V is TRBV19 and J is TRBJ1-1, with unresolved D. CDR1 and CDR2 from the germline V gene are LNHDA and SQIVND (reference sequence). V lost 3 bases and J 0 bases, leaving 17 bases between the germline ends. The CDR3 runs 17 residues. The CDR3: CASSMSGRRALNTEAFF. In DNA, the CDR3 is TGTGCCAGTAGTATGAGTGGCAGGAGGGCGTTGAACACTGAAGCTTTCTTT.

This chain connects TRBV19 to TRBJ2-3; a weak D match, TRBD1 (6 bases). V gave up 10 bases and J gave up 1 base, with 15 bases separating them. The CDR3 length is 14 residues. Germline lookup yields CDR1 LNHDA and CDR2 SQIVND (reference sequence). In DNA, the CDR3 is TGTGCCACATCCCTAGGGGGTGGCACAGATACGCAGTATTTT. The encoded protein is CATSLGGGTDTQYF.

This clone has only one observation. The V gene is TRBV7-2, the J gene TRBJ2-7; no reliable D call. Germline-derived CDR1 and CDR2 are SGHTA and FQGNSA. The CDR3 length is 12 residues. V dropped 4 bases and J dropped 2 bases, with 6 bases sitting between them. CDR3 region: CASSSTPYEQYF. The CDR3, as DNA: TGTGCCAGCAGCTCCACACCCTACGAGCAGTACTTC.

The chain joins TRBV27 to TRBJ2-1; TRBD2 agrees at 10 bases. There are 15 residues in the CDR3. Losses at the gene ends were 3 bases for V and 4 bases for J; bases not matched to a gene: 3. Germline V gene lookup returns CDR1 MNHEY and CDR2 SMNVEV (reference sequence). The CDR3 coding sequence is TGTGCCAGCAGTTTGCCTAGCGGGAGTTACAATGAGCAGTTCTTC. This sequence encodes CASSLPSGSYNEQFF.

The chain employs TRBV6-1 and TRBJ1-4; D is perhaps TRBD1 (5 bases). The CDR3 runs 17 residues. V lost 2 bases and J 5 bases, leaving 18 bases between the germline ends. Germline-derived CDR1 and CDR2 are MNHNS and SASEGT. The CDR3 protein is CASSERRGPGKNEKLFF. The CDR3 nucleotides are TGTGCCAGCAGTGAAAGGCGGGGCCCAGGGAAGAATGAAAAACTGTTTTTT.

CDR3 sequence (DNA): TGTGCCAGTAGTCTGACTAGCGGGAGGGCCTCGAGCTCCTACAATGAGCAGTTCTTC. Translated: CASSLTSGRASSSYNEQFF. The genes are TRBV19 and TRBJ2-1; TRBD2 matches 14 bases. The CDR3 runs to 19 residues. The germline gives CDR1 LNHDA, CDR2 SQIVND (reference sequence). The V gene end was trimmed by 5 bases and the J gene end by 0 bases; junction bases not matched to a gene: 9. The whole variable domain, remainder taken from reference TRBV19 and TRBJ2-1, is DGGITQSPKYLFRKEGQNVTLSCEQNLNHDAMYWYRQDPGQGLRLIYYSQIVNDFQKGDIAEGYSVSREKKESFPLTVTSAQKNPTAFYLCASSLTSGRASSSYNEQFFGPGTRLTVL.

V usage is TRBV27 and J usage is TRBJ2-5; 10 positions match TRBD1. Germline V gives CDR1 MNHEY, CDR2 SMNVEV (reference sequence). The CDR3 runs 16 residues. V gave up 5 bases and J gave up 8 bases; unmatched junction bases: 14. CDR3 amino acids: CASSPVPGQGPPTQYF. The CDR3, as DNA: TGTGCCAGCAGTCCCGTCCCGGGACAGGGGCCTCCTACCCAGTACTTC.

This clone has more than one count but fewer than ten. J is TRBJ2-1 and V is TRBV11-2; D not resolved. Trimming cost V 5 bases and J 1 base, with 12 bases left between them. In germline, CDR1 is SGHAT, CDR2 FQNNGV. This CDR3 has 15 residues. In DNA form, the CDR3 reads TGTGCCAGCAGCCCCCGTATCGTTTCCTACAATGAGCAGTTCTTC. This translates into CASSPRIVSYNEQFF.